This T cell receptor (beta chain) came from a study of blood T cell repertoires in COVID-19. Study overall: Some COVID-19 samples were acute and others convalescent; all came from the United States, Italy and Spain. Sample material is recorded as cDNA or gDNA derived from T cells, B-cell-depleted T cells, or PBMCs.

The CDR3 loop spans 15 amino acids. V was shortened by 2 bases and J by 0 bases, with 9 bases between the two germline ends. The germline gives CDR1 MNHNS, CDR2 SASEGT. Source study methods: From reference gene primer amplification, estimates of nucleated cell counts were derived. Data came from immunoSEQ multiplex PCR; TCRdb stores just in-frame clones and leaves some out. The D gene and trimming were derived from the DNA, and the V and J assignments and clone size from that table. Of some 150,000 clones in the sample, 70% to 90% are singletons; the top ten hold under 3.5%. Sequences were obtained from peripheral blood. The J gene is TRBJ2-3, the V gene TRBV6-1; D possibly corresponds to TRBD2 (5 bases). The TCR originated in a man in his 70s with acute or convalescent COVID-19. DNA of the CDR3: TGTGCCAGCAGTGAACCGGGGTCTAGCACAGATACGCAGTATTTT. Its translation: CASSEPGSSTDTQYF.